This record looks at one T cell receptor (beta chain) sequence and its context. The data were taken from a study of blood T cell repertoires in COVID-19. Assay: immunoSEQ multiplex PCR; the TCRdb copy retains only in-frame clones and omits some. The repertoire includes 120,000 to 150,000 clones, about 90% of them detected once, and about 11% sits in the top ten. CDR3 length equals 15 residues. The J segment lost 4 bases and the V segment lost 2 bases, leaving 6 bases of the junction unmatched. CDR1 is MGHRA, CDR2 YSYEKL, per germline. This TCR was recovered from a woman over 75 with acute or convalescent COVID-19. What was sequenced was peripheral blood. The chain employs TRBV4-1 and TRBJ1-1; 8 positions agree with TRBD1. The DNA for the CDR3 is TGCGCCAGCAGCCAATATGGACAGGGACGCACTGAAGCTTTCTTT. Translated, it gives CASSQYGQGRTEAFF.